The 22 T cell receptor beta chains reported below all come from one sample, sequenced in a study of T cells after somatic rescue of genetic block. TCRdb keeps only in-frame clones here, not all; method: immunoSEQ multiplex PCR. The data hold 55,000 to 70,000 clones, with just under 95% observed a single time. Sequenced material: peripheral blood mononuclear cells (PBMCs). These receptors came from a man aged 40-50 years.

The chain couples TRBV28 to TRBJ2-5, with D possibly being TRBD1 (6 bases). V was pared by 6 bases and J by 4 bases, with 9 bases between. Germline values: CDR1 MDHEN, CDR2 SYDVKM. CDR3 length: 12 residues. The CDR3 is CASRTGAETQYF. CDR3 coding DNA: TGTGCCAGCAGGACAGGCGCAGAGACCCAGTACTTC. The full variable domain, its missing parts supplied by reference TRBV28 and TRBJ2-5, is DVKVTQSSRYLVKRTGEKVFLECVQDMDHENMFWYRQDPGLGLRLIYFSYDVKMKEKGDIPEGYSVSREKKERFSLILESASTNQTSMYLCASRTGAETQYFGPGTRLLVL.

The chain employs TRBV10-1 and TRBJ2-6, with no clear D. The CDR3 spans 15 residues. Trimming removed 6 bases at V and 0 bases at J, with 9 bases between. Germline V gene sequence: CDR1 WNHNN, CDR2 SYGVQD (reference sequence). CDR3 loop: CASRQSGSGANVLTF. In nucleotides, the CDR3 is TGCGCCAGCAGGCAATCAGGCTCTGGGGCCAACGTCCTGACTTTC.

The CDR3, as DNA: TGTGCCAGCAGCCCCCGGGACAGGGGGCTATTTGAGCAGTTCTTC. Encoded protein: CASSPRDRGLFEQFF. The chain combines TRBV7-9 with TRBJ2-1, with 12 bases lining up with TRBD1. The ends lost 5 bases at V and 9 bases at J; junction bases unmatched: 8. CDR3 size: 15 residues. Germline CDR1 reads SEHNR; CDR2 reads FQNEAQ (reference sequence). The variable domain in full, with the rest retrieved from reference TRBV7-9 and TRBJ2-1, is DTGVSQNPRHKITKRGQNVTFRCDPISEHNRLYWYRQTLGQGPEFLTYFQNEAQLEKSRLLSDRFSAERPKGSFSTLEIQRTEQGDSAMYLCASSPRDRGLFEQFFGPGTRLTVL.

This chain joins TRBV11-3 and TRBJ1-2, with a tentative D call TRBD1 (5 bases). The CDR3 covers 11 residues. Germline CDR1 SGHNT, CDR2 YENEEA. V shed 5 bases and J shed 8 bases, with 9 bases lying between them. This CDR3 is CASSPTAGYTF. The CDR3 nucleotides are TGTGCCAGCAGCCCGACAGCCGGCTACACCTTC.

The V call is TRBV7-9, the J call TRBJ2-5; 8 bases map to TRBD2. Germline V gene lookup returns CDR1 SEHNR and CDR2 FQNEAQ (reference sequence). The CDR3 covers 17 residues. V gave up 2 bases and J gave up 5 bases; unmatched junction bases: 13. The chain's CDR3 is CASSLLPYRGGRETQYF. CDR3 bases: TGTGCCAGCAGCTTACTTCCCTACCGGGGGGGCCGGGAGACCCAGTACTTC.

The CDR3 here is CASSLGGGNQPQHF. CDR3 DNA: TGTGCCAGCAGCTTAGGAGGTGGCAATCAGCCCCAGCATTTT. The gene calls are TRBV7-6 and TRBJ1-5; D gene ambiguous. The V gene's germline CDR1 is SGHVS and CDR2 FNYEAQ. V was pared by 1 base and J by 2 bases, with 6 bases between. There are 14 residues in the CDR3.

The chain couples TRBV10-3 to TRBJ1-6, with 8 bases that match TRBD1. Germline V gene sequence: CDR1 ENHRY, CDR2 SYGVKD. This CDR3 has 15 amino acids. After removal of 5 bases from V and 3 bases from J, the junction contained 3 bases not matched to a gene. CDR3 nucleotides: TGTGCCATCAGTACCGGACAGGGCTATAATTCACCCCTCCACTTT. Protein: CAISTGQGYNSPLHF.

The DNA for the CDR3 is TGCAGCGTTAGGGTGACAACCAGCACAGATACGCAGTATTTT. This sequence encodes CSVRVTTSTDTQYF. The chain couples TRBV29-1 to TRBJ2-3; no clear D gene. Germline CDR1 is SQVTM and CDR2 is ANQGSEA. Trimming took off 5 bases at V and 0 bases at J, with 12 bases between the two ends. CDR3 length: 14 residues.

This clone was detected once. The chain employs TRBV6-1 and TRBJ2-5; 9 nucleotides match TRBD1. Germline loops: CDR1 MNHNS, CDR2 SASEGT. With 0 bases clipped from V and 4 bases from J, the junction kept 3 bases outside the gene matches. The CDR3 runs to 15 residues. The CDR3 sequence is CASSEATGGGETQYF. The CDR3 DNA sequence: TGTGCCAGCAGTGAAGCTACAGGGGGCGGAGAGACCCAGTACTTC.

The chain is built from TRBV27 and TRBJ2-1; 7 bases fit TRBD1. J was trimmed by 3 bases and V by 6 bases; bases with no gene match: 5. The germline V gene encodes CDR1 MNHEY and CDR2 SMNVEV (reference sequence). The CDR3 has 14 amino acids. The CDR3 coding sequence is TGTGCCAGCAGGGGACAGACAAACTACAATGAGCAGTTCTTC. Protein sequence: CASRGQTNYNEQFF.

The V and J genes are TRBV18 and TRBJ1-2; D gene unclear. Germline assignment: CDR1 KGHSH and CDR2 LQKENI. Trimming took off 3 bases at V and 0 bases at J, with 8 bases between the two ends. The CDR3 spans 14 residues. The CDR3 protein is CASSPGEPNYGYTF. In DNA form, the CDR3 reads TGTGCCAGCTCACCTGGAGAACCTAACTATGGCTACACCTTC.

The CDR3 sequence is CASSAVGNRTEAFF. CDR3 nucleotide sequence: TGCGCCAGCAGCGCAGTGGGGAATCGCACTGAAGCTTTCTTT. The chain is built from TRBV5-1 and TRBJ1-1, with D hard to call. Per the germline V gene, CDR1 is SGHRS and CDR2 is YFSETQ. The CDR3 loop spans 14 amino acids. Deletions cut 4 bases from V and 4 bases from J, with 14 bases between. Full variable domain (outside the CDR3, taken from reference TRBV5-1 and TRBJ1-1): KAGVTQTPRYLIKTRGQQVTLSCSPISGHRSVSWYQQTPGQGLQFLFEYFSETQRNKGNFPGRFSGRQFSNSRSEMNVSTLELGDSALYLCASSAVGNRTEAFFGQGTRLTVV.

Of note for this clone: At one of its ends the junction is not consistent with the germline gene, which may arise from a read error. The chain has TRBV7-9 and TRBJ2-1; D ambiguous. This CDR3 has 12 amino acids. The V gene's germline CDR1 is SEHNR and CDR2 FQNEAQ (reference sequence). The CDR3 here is CASSSDFNEQFF. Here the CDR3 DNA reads TGCGCCAGCAGCTCTGACTTCAATGAGCAGTTCTTC. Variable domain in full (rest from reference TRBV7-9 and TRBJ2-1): DTGVSQNPRHKITKRGQNVTFRCDPISEHNRLYWYRQTLGQGPEFLTYFQNEAQLEKSRLLSDRFSAERPKGSFSTLEIQRTEQGDSAMYLCASSSDFNEQFFGPGTRLTVL.

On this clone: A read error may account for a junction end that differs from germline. The DNA for the CDR3 is TGCAGTGTTTTGGGGATAGGCTTT. Translating gives CSVLGIGF. V and J are TRBV20-1 and TRBJ1-1; D is unresolved. Germline lookup yields CDR1 DFQATT and CDR2 SNEGSKA (reference sequence). The CDR3 totals 8 residues.

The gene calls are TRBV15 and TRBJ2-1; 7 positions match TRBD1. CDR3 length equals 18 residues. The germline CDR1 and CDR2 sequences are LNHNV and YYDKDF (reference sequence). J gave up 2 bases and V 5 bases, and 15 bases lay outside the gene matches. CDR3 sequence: CATSPSDRIAWTYNEQFF. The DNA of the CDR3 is TGTGCCACCAGCCCCTCGGACAGGATAGCGTGGACCTACAATGAGCAGTTCTTC.

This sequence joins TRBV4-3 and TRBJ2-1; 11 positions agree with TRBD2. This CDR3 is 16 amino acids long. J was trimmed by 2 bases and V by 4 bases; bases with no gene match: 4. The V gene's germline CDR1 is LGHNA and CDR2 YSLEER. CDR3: CASSPQLAGAYNEQFF. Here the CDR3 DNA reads TGCGCCAGCAGCCCCCAACTAGCGGGAGCCTACAATGAGCAGTTCTTC.

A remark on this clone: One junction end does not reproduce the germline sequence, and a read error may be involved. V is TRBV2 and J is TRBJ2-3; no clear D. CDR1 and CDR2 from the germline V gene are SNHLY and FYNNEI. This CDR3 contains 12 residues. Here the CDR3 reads CASREGTDTQYF. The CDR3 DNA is TGTGCCAGCAGGGAAGGGACAGATACGCAGTATTTT.

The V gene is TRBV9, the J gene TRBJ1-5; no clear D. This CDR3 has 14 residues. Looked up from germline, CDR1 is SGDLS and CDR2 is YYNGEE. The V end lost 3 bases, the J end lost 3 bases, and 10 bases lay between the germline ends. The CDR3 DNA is TGTGCCAGCAGCGCTGGACGGAACAATCAGCCCCAGCATTTT. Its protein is CASSAGRNNQPQHF.

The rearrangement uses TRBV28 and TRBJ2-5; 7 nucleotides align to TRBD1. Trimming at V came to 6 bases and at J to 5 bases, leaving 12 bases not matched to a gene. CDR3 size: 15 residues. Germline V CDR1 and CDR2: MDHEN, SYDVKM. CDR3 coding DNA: TGTGCCAGCAGCTTAGGGACAGAGGTCGGGGAGACCCAGTACTTC. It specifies CASSLGTEVGETQYF.

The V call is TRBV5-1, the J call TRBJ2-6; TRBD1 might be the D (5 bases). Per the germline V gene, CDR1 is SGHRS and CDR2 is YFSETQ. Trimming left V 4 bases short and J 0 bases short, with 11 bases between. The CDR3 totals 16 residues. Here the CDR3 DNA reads TGCGCCAGCAGCCGAAGGGGCCTCTCTGGGGCCAACGTCCTGACTTTC. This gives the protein CASSRRGLSGANVLTF.

CDR3 in DNA: TGCGCCAGCACCCACATCCAAACTAGCGGGGCGAACACCGGGGAGCTGTTTTTT. Protein: CASTHIQTSGANTGELFF. The chain couples TRBV5-1 to TRBJ2-2; 10 bases line up with TRBD2. V lost 6 bases, J lost 0 bases, and 11 bases stayed unmatched. From germline, CDR1 is SGHRS and CDR2 YFSETQ. The CDR3 spans 18 residues.

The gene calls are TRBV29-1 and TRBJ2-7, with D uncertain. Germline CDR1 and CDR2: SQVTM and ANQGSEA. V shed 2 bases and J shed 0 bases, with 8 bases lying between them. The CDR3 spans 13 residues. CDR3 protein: CSVEHEDSYEQYF. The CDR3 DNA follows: TGCAGCGTTGAACATGAGGACTCCTACGAGCAGTACTTC.